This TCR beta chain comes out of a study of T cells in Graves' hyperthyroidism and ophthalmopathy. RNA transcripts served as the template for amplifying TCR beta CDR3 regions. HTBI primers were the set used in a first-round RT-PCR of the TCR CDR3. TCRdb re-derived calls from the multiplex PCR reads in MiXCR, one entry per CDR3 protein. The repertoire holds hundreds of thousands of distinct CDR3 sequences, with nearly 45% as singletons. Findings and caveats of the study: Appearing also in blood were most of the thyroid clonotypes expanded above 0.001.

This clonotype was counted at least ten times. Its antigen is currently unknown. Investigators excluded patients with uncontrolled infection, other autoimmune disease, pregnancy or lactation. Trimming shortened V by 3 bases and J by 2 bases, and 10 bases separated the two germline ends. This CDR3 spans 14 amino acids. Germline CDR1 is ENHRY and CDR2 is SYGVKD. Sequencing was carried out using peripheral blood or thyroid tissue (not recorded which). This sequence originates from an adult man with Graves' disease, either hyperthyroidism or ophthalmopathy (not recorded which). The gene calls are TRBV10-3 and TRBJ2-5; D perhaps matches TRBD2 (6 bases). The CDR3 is CAISEPGLQETQYF. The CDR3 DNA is TGTGCCATCAGTGAACCGGGACTGCAAGAGACCCAGTACTTC.